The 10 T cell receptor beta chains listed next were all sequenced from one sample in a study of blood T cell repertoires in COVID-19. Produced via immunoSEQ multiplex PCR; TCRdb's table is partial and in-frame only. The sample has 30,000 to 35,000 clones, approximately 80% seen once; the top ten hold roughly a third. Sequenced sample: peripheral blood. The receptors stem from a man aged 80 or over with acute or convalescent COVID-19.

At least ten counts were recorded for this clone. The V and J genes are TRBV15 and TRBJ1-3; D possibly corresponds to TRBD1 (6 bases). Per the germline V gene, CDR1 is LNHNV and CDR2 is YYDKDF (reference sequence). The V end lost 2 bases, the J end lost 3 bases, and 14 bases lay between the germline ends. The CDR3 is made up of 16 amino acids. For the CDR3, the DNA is TGTGCCACCAGCAGACCAACAGGGAGCGGTGGAAACACCATATATTTT. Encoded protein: CATSRPTGSGGNTIYF.

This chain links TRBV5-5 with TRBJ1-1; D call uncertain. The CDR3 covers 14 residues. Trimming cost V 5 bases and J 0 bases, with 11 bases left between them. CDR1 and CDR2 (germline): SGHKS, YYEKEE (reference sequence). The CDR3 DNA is TGTGCCAGCAGGGCAGAACACATGAACACTGAAGCTTTCTTT. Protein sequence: CASRAEHMNTEAFF.

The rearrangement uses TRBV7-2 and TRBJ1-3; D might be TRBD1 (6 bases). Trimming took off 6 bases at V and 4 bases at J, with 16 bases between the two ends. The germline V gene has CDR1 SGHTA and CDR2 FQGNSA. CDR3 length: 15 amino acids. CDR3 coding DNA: TGTGCCAGCAGAACAGGGCCTGGGTCCGGAAACACCATATATTTT. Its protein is CASRTGPGSGNTIYF.

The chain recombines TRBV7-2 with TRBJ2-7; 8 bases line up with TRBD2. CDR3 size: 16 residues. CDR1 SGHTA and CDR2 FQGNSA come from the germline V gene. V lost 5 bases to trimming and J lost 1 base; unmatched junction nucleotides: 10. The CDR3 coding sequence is TGTGCCAGCAGCCCAGGTGGCGGGGGGCTATCCTACGAGCAGTACTTC. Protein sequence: CASSPGGGGLSYEQYF.

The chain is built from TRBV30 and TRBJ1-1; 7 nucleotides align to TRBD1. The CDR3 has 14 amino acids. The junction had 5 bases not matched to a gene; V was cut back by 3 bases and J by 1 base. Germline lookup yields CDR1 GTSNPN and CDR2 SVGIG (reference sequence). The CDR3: CAWSRDSTNTEAFF. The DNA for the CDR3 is TGTGCCTGGAGCCGGGACAGCACGAACACTGAAGCTTTCTTT.

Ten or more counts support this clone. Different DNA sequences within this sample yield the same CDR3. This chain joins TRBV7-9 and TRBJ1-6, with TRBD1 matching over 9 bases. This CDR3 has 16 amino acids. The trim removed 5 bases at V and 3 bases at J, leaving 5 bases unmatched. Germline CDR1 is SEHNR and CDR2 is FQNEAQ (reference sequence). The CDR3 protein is CASSLGQGFYNSPLHF. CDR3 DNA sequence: TGTGCCAGCAGCCTCGGACAGGGGTTCTATAATTCACCCCTCCACTTT.

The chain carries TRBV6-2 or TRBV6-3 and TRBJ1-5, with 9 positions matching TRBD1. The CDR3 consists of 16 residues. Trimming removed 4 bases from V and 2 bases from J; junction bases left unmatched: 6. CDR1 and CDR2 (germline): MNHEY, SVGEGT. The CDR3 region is CASSSHTGGGNQPQHF. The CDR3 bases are TGTGCCAGCAGTTCTCATACAGGGGGCGGCAATCAGCCCCAGCATTTT.

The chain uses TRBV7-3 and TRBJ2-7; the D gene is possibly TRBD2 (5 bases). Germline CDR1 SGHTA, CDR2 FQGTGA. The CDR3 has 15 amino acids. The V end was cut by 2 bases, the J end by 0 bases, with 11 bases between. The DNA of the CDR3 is TGTGCCAGCAGCTTAGCAGCGGATGGCTCCTACGAGCAGTACTTC. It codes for CASSLAADGSYEQYF. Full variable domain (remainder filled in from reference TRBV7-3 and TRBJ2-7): GAGVSQTPSNKVTEKGKYVELRCDPISGHTALYWYRQSLGQGPEFLIYFQGTGAADDSGLPNDRFFAVRPEGSVSTLKIQRTERGDSAVYLCASSLAADGSYEQYFGPGTRLTVT.

This CDR3 reads CASSQGYPHEKLFF. The CDR3 DNA follows: TGTGCCAGCAGCCAGGGCTACCCCCATGAAAAACTGTTTTTT. This chain joins TRBV5-8 and TRBJ1-4; possible D gene TRBD1, 5 bases. In germline, CDR1 is SGHTS, CDR2 YDEGEE. This CDR3 has 14 residues. V lost 4 bases and J lost 6, with 13 bases in between.

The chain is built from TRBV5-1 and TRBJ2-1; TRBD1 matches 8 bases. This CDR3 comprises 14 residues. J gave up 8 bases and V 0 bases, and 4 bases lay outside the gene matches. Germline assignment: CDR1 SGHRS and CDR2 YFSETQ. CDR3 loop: CASSLVGQGDEQFF. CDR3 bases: TGCGCCAGCAGCTTGGTTGGACAGGGCGATGAGCAGTTCTTC.